Below, 20 T cell receptor beta chains from the same sample are listed, as sequenced in a study of shared clonotypes between healthy human individuals. Data came from immunoSEQ multiplex PCR; TCRdb stores just in-frame clones and leaves some out. The sample has more than 450,000 clones; 79% are singletons. The sample consisted of PBMCs. The receptors here all came from a woman in her forties in good health. Some clones in this sample may be carry-over from other donors' samples.

This clone was seen just once. The rearrangement joins TRBV18 to TRBJ1-4, with 8 bases identical to TRBD1. The CDR3 loop spans 16 amino acids. V lost 3 bases to trimming and J lost 4 bases; unmatched junction nucleotides: 7. Germline loops: CDR1 KGHSH, CDR2 LQKENI. DNA for the CDR3: TGTGCCAGCTCACCGAGAATAACAGGGGGTAATGAAAAACTGTTTTTT. Its protein is CASSPRITGGNEKLFF.

V usage is TRBV9 and J usage is TRBJ1-1; 9 positions agree with TRBD1. V dropped 0 bases and J dropped 4; count of bases not matched to a gene: 13. The CDR3 consists of 18 residues. Germline CDR1 reads SGDLS; CDR2 reads YYNGEE. The DNA of the CDR3 is TGTGCCAGCAGCGTAGGGATGGGACAGGGAGGAATCGGCACTGAAGCTTTCTTT. This codes for CASSVGMGQGGIGTEAFF.

In its sample, this clone was seen once. The rearrangement links TRBV15 to TRBJ2-7; weak D call: TRBD2 (5 bases). CDR1 is LNHNV and CDR2 is YYDKDF in the germline V gene (reference sequence). The CDR3 totals 15 residues. Between the trimmed V and J ends, which lost 0 bases and 0 bases, there was a span of 9 bases. The CDR3 DNA follows: TGTGCCACCAGCAGAGATCCCAGCGGCTCCTACGAGCAGTACTTC. It is translated as CATSRDPSGSYEQYF.

This chain links TRBV7-9 with TRBJ2-7; D may match TRBD1 or TRBD2 (6 bases each). The ends were cut back, 7 bases at V and 4 bases at J, with 23 bases in the middle. Germline V gene sequence: CDR1 SEHNR, CDR2 FQNEAQ (reference sequence). CDR3 length: 16 residues. The CDR3 here is CASTSNISGAGYEQYF. The CDR3 DNA follows: TGTGCCAGCACCTCTAACATATCGGGGGCTGGTTACGAGCAGTACTTC.

This clone was counted a single time. The rearrangement links TRBV7-2 to TRBJ1-1; a weak D match, TRBD1 (5 bases). Germline V gene sequence: CDR1 SGHTA, CDR2 FQGNSA. V gave up 0 bases and J gave up 1 base, with 15 bases separating them. This CDR3 region has 17 residues. CDR3 protein: CASSLALDTIRNTEAFF. The CDR3 nucleotides are TGTGCCAGCAGCTTAGCTTTGGACACCATACGGAACACTGAAGCTTTCTTT.

CDR3 nucleotides: TGCAGCGTTGAAGCGGAGAGGTCCTACGAGCAGTACTTC. Its translation: CSVEAERSYEQYF. The chain couples TRBV29-1 to TRBJ2-5, with D unresolved. The DNA end is a closer match to TRBJ2-7, so the J assignment may be wrong. The CDR3 spans 13 residues. Germline lookup yields CDR1 SQVTM and CDR2 ANQGSEA.

The chain employs TRBV6-1 and TRBJ2-3; no reliable D call. CDR3 length equals 15 residues. V was pared by 6 bases and J by 5 bases, with 18 bases between. Per the germline V gene, CDR1 is MNHNS and CDR2 is SASEGT. The CDR3: CASRLGMAYGDTQYF. CDR3 DNA: TGTGCCAGCAGGTTAGGGATGGCCTACGGAGATACGCAGTATTTT.

This clone was observed a handful of times. The CDR3 loop reads CASRRDSNNEKLFF. CDR3 in DNA: TGCGCCAGCCGCCGGGACAGCAATAATGAAAAACTGTTTTTT. The genes are TRBV5-1 and TRBJ1-4; 7 bases map to TRBD1. Germline assignment: CDR1 SGHRS and CDR2 YFSETQ. The CDR3 extends over 14 amino acids. Losses at the gene ends were 7 bases for V and 4 bases for J; bases not matched to a gene: 7. Filled out from reference TRBV5-1 and TRBJ1-4, the complete variable domain reads KAGVTQTPRYLIKTRGQQVTLSCSPISGHRSVSWYQQTPGQGLQFLFEYFSETQRNKGNFPGRFSGRQFSNSRSEMNVSTLELGDSALYLCASRRDSNNEKLFFGSGTQLSVL.

V is TRBV28 and J is TRBJ1-5; D unclear. Germline CDR1 reads MDHEN; CDR2 reads SYDVKM. CDR3 length equals 14 residues. The V gene lost 2 bases and the J gene lost 1 base, with 6 bases spanning the gap. The CDR3 nucleotides read TGTGCCAGCAGTTTAACTGAGAGCAATCAGCCCCAGCATTTT. Residues: CASSLTESNQPQHF.

This chain uses TRBV12-5 with TRBJ2-5; 9 bases are a match to TRBD2. Germline assignment: CDR1 LGHNT and CDR2 FRNRAP. The J segment lost 7 bases and the V segment lost 7 bases, leaving 19 bases of the junction unmatched. CDR3 size: 17 residues. CDR3: CASAAIISGSTKVTQYF. CDR3 in DNA: TGTGCTAGTGCCGCAATAATTAGCGGGAGTACCAAAGTGACCCAGTACTTC.

The gene calls are TRBV9 and TRBJ2-1; 10 nucleotides match TRBD2. CDR1 and CDR2 from the germline V gene are SGDLS and YYNGEE. Germline trimming cut 0 bases from V and 4 bases from J; bases unmatched to any gene: 4. CDR3 length: 16 residues. CDR3 in amino acids: CASSVAGLAVYNEQFF. In nucleotides, the CDR3 is TGTGCCAGCAGCGTAGCCGGACTAGCGGTGTACAATGAGCAGTTCTTC.

The rearrangement uses TRBV5-4 and TRBJ1-1, with TRBD1 matching 11 bases. With 3 bases clipped from V and 6 bases from J, the junction kept 4 bases outside the gene matches. Germline V gene sequence: CDR1 SGHNT, CDR2 YYREEE (reference sequence). This CDR3 contains 14 residues. The CDR3, as DNA: TGTGCCAGCAGCTGGGACAGGGGGGAGGCTGAAGCTTTCTTT. Its translation is CASSWDRGEAEAFF. The full variable domain, completed using reference TRBV5-4 and TRBJ1-1, is ETGVTQSPTHLIKTRGQQVTLRCSSQSGHNTVSWYQQALGQGPQFIFQYYREEENGRGNFPPRFSGLQFPNYSSELNVNALELDDSALYLCASSWDRGEAEAFFGQGTRLTVV.

The chain uses TRBV5-1 and TRBJ2-7; weak D call: TRBD2 (7 bases). The CDR3 sequence is 16 residues long. CDR1 and CDR2 from the germline V gene are SGHRS and YFSETQ. Deletions cut 0 bases from V and 4 bases from J, with 17 bases between. CDR3 protein: CASSLEMTKGGYEQYF. In DNA, the CDR3 is TGCGCCAGCAGCTTGGAGATGACTAAGGGGGGGTACGAGCAGTACTTC.

This clone was observed at least ten times. This chain links TRBV7-2 with TRBJ2-6, with D hard to call. The germline V gene has CDR1 SGHTA and CDR2 FQGNSA. Deletions cut 1 base from V and 1 base from J, with 5 bases between. This CDR3 comprises 15 residues. This CDR3 is CASSLVFSGANVLTF. The CDR3 DNA is TGTGCCAGCAGCTTAGTCTTTTCTGGGGCCAACGTCCTGACTTTC.

The gene calls are TRBV9 and TRBJ2-3; D remains unclear. The germline V and J ends were trimmed by 4 bases and 5 bases, with 11 bases remaining between them. The CDR3 spans 13 residues. The germline V gene encodes CDR1 SGDLS and CDR2 YYNGEE. This CDR3 is CASSPESVDTQYF. The CDR3 DNA reads TGTGCCAGCAGCCCCGAATCGGTAGATACGCAGTATTTT.

The chain uses TRBV29-1 and TRBJ1-2, with D maybe TRBD1 (6 bases). This CDR3 region has 14 residues. Germline CDR1 and CDR2: SQVTM and ANQGSEA. V shed 5 bases and J shed 1 base, with 14 bases lying between them. The CDR3 sequence is CSVRAGDFNYGYTF. In DNA form, the CDR3 reads TGCAGCGTTCGGGCAGGGGATTTTAACTATGGCTACACCTTC.

The chain is built from TRBV16 and TRBJ1-1; D is undetermined. V was clipped by 2 bases and J by 11 bases, with 9 bases between them. In germline, CDR1 is KGHSY, CDR2 FQNENV. The CDR3 length is 11 residues. CDR3 residues: CASSQEGTAFF. The CDR3 region has the DNA TGTGCCAGCAGCCAAGAGGGTACGGCTTTCTTT.

V and J are TRBV6-5 and TRBJ2-7; 8 positions agree with TRBD1. This CDR3 is 13 amino acids long. V trimming: 10 bases; J trimming: 2 bases; junction bases outside the gene matches: 7. Germline V CDR1 and CDR2: MNHEY, SVGAGI. The CDR3 DNA reads TGTGCCACCCTGGACAGGGAAGCCTACGAGCAGTACTTC. Protein sequence: CATLDREAYEQYF.

This clone was detected ten times or more. The gene calls are TRBV28 and TRBJ2-1; 7 bases line up with TRBD1. V shed 2 bases, J shed 6 bases, and the junction held 7 bases outside the gene matches. The CDR3 has 15 residues. Germline assignment: CDR1 MDHEN and CDR2 SYDVKM. CDR3 amino acids: CASSLIDRDSNEQFF. The CDR3 region has the DNA TGTGCCAGCAGTTTAATTGATCGGGACAGCAATGAGCAGTTCTTC.

The V gene is TRBV19, the J gene TRBJ1-5; a weak D match, TRBD1 (5 bases). V lost 4 bases to trimming and J lost 0 bases, with 7 bases between them. The CDR3 has 14 residues. The germline CDR1 and CDR2 sequences are LNHDA and SQIVND (reference sequence). In nucleotides, the CDR3 is TGTGCCAGTAGTAAAGGACATAGCAATCAGCCCCAGCATTTT. Protein sequence: CASSKGHSNQPQHF.